This T cell receptor beta chain was recovered during a study of neurological immune-mediated disorders. This clonotype came up many times. Germline CDR1 is SQVTM and CDR2 is ANQGSEA. This CDR3 contains 14 residues. Trimming took off 4 bases at V and 1 base at J, with 8 bases between the two ends. Using its own MiXCR run on the 5' RACE reads, TCRdb lists one record per CDR3 protein. The table has 45,000 to 50,000 distinct CDR3 sequences, about 26% seen once. This clonotype originated in a woman in her sixties or seventies in good health. Sequencing used PBMCs. This chain links TRBV29-1 with TRBJ2-6; D might be TRBD1 (6 bases). The CDR3 region is CSVAQGSGANVLTF. DNA of the CDR3: TGCAGCGTTGCGCAGGGGTCTGGGGCCAACGTCCTGACTTTC.